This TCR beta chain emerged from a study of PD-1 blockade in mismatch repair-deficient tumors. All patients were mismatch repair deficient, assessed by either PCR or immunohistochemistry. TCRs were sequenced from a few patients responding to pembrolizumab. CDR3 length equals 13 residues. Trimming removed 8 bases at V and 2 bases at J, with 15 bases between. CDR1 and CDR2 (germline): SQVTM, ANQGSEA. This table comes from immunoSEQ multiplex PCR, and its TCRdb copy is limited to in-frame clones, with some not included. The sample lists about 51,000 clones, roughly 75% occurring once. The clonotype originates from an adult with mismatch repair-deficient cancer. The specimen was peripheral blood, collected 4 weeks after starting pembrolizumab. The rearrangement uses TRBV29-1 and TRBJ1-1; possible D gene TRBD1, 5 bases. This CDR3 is CSYYRDSNTEAFF. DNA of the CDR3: TGCAGCTACTACCGGGACTCAAACACTGAAGCTTTCTTT.